This T cell receptor beta chain was captured by sequencing in a study of blood T cell repertoires in COVID-19. Between the trimmed V and J ends, which lost 1 base and 6 bases, there was a span of 22 bases. Germline V gene lookup returns CDR1 LNHDA and CDR2 SQIVND (reference sequence). The CDR3 loop spans 17 amino acids. TCRdb's copy holds only in-frame clones and misses some; the assay was immunoSEQ multiplex PCR. The sample lists approximately 140,000 clones; about 91% were seen once. This TCR derives from a woman aged 60-70 years with acute or convalescent COVID-19. Sequenced: peripheral blood. The V and J genes are TRBV19 and TRBJ2-7, with a possible D match to TRBD1 (6 bases). As DNA, the CDR3 is TGTGCCAGTAGTATAGCCGGAGGACAGTCCCCGTTTCGCGAGCAGTACTTC. It codes for CASSIAGGQSPFREQYF.